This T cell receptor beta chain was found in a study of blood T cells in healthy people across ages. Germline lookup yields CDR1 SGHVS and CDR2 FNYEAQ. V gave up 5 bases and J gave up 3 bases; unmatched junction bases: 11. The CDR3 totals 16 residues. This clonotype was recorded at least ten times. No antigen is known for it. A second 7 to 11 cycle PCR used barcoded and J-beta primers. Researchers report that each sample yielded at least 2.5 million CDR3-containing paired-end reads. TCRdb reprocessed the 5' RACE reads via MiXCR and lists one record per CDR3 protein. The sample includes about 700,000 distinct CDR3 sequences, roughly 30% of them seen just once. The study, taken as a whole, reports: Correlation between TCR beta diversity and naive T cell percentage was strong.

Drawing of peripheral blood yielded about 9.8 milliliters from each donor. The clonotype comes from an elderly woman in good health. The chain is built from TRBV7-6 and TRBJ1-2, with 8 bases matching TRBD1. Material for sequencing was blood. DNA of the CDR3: TGTGCCAGCAGCCCAACCACAGGGGGAATCGACTATGGCTACACCTTC. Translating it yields CASSPTTGGIDYGYTF.